The clone carrying this T cell receptor (beta chain) was recorded a few times. Its antigen is unidentified. This sample was included in a study of vaccination and CD4 T cells after COVID-19. As for the study in general: Two mRNA vaccine doses were given, either BNT162b2 or mRNA-1273. The cells were exposed to overlapping spike peptides originating from SARS-CoV-2, HCoV-NL63, HCoV-OC43 and HCoV-229E for stimulation. Study results and caveats: The authors studied relatively few convalescent patients and analyzed no early post-infection timepoints. The study found that a median about 88% of reactive clones in convalescent patients appeared only post-vaccination.

The treatment was: roughly 11-day PBMC culture with coronavirus spike peptide pools or control peptides (ViraFEST assay). From germline, CDR1 is DFQATT and CDR2 SNEGSKA (reference sequence). V trimming: 5 bases; J trimming: 5 bases; junction bases outside the gene matches: 11. CDR3 length: 15 residues. The Oncomine TCR Beta short-read assay generated sequence data from the DNA of cultured CD4+ T cells. From the PCR reads, TCRdb called clonotypes with MiXCR, one entry per CDR3 protein. The profile covers 7,500 to 10,000 distinct CDR3 sequences, with roughly 70% appearing a single time and 37% taken by the ten largest.

Input material: CD4+ T cells from blood, cultured in vitro. The clonotype comes from a human donor who had recovered from COVID-19. This chain links TRBV20-1 with TRBJ1-5; TRBD1 agrees at 8 bases. CDR3 in DNA: TGCAGTGCTTCTTACAGGACAGGGATTGATCAGCCCCAGCATTTT. Its translation is CSASYRTGIDQPQHF.